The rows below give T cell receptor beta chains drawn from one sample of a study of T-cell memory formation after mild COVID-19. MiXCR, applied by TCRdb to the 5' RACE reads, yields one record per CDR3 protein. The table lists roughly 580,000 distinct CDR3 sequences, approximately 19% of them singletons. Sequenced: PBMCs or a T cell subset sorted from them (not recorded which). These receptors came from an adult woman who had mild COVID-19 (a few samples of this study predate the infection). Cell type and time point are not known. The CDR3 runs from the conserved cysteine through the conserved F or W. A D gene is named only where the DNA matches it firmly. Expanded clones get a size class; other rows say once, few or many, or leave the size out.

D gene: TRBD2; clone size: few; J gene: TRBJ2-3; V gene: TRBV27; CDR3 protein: CASSPTSGGAISTDTQYF; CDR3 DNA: TGTGCCAGCAGTCCGACTAGCGGGGGGGCCATTAGCACAGATACGCAGTATTTT
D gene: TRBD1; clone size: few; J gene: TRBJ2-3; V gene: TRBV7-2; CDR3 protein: CASSLGGTGVRDTQYF; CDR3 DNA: TGTGCCAGCAGCTTAGGAGGGACAGGGGTGAGGGATACGCAGTATTTT
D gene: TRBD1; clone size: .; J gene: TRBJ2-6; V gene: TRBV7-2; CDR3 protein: CASRRTGASNVLTF; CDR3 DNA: TGTGCCAGCAGACGTACAGGGGCTAGTAACGTCCTGACTTTC
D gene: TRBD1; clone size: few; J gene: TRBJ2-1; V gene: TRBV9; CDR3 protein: CASSGDRGNSYNEQFF; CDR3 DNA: TGTGCCAGCAGCGGGGACAGGGGTAACTCCTACAATGAGCAGTTCTTC
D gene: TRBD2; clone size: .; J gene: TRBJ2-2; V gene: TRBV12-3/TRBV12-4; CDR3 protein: CASSPGLAGPGELFF; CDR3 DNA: TGTGCCAGCAGTCCTGGGCTAGCGGGCCCCGGGGAGCTGTTTTTT
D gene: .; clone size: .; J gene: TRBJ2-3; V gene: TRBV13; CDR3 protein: CASSRTGTPARDTQYF; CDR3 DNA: TGTGCCAGCAGCAGAACCGGGACCCCTGCTAGGGATACGCAGTATTTT
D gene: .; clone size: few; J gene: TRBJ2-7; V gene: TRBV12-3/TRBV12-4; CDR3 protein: CASSLGELHYEQYF; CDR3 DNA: TGTGCCAGCAGTTTAGGGGAACTGCACTACGAGCAGTACTTC
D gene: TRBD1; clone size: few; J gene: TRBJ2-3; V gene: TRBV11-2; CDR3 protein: CASSWTGAGDTQYF; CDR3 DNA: TGTGCCAGCAGCTGGACAGGGGCGGGAGATACGCAGTATTTT
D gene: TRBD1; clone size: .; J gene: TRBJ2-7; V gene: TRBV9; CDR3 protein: CASSVDGTDSYEQYF; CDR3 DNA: TGTGCCAGCAGCGTAGACGGGACAGACTCCTACGAGCAGTACTTC
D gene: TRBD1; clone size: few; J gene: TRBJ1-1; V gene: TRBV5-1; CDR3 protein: CASSSGTGKMNTEAFF; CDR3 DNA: TGCGCCAGCAGCTCCGGGACAGGAAAGATGAACACTGAAGCTTTCTTT
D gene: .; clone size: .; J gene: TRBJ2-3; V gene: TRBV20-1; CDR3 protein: CSARVRVTDTQYF; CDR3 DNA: TGCAGTGCTAGAGTCAGGGTCACAGATACGCAGTATTTT
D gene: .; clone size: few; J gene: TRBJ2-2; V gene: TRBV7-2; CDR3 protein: CASNKLGQLTHPGELFF; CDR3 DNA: TGTGCCAGCAACAAACTCGGTCAGCTGACTCATCCTGGGGAGCTGTTTTTT
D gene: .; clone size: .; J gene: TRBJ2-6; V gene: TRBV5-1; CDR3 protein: CASSLTASWANVLTF; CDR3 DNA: TGCGCCAGCAGCTTAACGGCCTCTTGGGCCAACGTCCTGACTTTC
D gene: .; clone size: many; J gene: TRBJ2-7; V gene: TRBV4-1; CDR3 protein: CASSQGGGARAYEQYF; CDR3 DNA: TGCGCCAGCAGCCAAGGAGGCGGAGCTCGGGCCTACGAGCAGTACTTC
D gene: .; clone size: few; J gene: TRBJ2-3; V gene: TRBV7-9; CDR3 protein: CASSLRTDSTDTQYF; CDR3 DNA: TGTGCCAGCAGCTTAAGGACGGACAGCACAGATACGCAGTATTTT
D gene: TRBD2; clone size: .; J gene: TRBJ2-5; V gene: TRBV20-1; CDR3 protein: CSALTSGSLETQYF; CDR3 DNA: TGCAGTGCCCTGACTAGCGGGAGCTTGGAGACCCAGTACTTC
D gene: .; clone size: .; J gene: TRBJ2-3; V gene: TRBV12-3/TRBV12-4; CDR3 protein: CASSKTPGTDTQYF; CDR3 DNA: TGTGCCAGCAGTAAAACCCCCGGCACAGATACGCAGTATTTT
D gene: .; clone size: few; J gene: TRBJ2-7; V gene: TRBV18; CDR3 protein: CASSLDQGYFYEQYF; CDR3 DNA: TGTGCCAGCTCACTGGACCAGGGGTATTTCTACGAGCAGTACTTC
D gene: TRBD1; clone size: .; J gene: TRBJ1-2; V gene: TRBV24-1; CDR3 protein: CATSDWTGGDYGYTF; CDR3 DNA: TGTGCCACCAGTGATTGGACAGGGGGGGACTATGGCTACACCTTC
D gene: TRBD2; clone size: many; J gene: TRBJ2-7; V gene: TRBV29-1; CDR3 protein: CSVVGLAGSEQYF; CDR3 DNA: TGCAGCGTTGTTGGCCTAGCGGGAAGCGAGCAGTACTTC
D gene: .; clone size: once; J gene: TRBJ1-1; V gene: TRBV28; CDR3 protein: CASSFALYEAFF; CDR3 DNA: TGTGCCAGCAGTTTCGCCCTATATGAAGCTTTCTTT
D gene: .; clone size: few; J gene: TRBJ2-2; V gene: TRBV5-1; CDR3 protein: CASSLSEGLETGELFF; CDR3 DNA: TGCGCCAGCAGCTTGTCGGAGGGCCTAGAAACCGGGGAGCTGTTTTTT
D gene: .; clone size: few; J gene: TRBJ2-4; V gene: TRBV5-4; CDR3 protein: CASSSRNIQYF; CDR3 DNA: TGTGCCAGCAGCTCGAGAAACATTCAGTACTTC
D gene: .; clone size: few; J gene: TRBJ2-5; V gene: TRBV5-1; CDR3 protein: CASSLEGRAAQETQYF; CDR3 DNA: TGCGCCAGCAGCTTGGAGGGCAGGGCCGCACAAGAGACCCAGTACTTC
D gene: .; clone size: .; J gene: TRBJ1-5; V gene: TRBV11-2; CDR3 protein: CASSLDLNQPQHF; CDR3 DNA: TGTGCCAGCAGCTTAGACCTTAATCAGCCCCAGCATTTT
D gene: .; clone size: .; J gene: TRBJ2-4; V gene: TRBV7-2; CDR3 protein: CASSILTGFNGIQYF; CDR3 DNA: TGTGCCAGCAGCATACTTACAGGGTTTAATGGCATTCAGTACTTC
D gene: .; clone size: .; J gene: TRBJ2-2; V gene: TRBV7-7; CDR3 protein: CASSPIAAQDTGELFF; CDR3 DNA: TGTGCCAGCAGCCCCATCGCCGCGCAGGACACCGGGGAGCTGTTTTTT
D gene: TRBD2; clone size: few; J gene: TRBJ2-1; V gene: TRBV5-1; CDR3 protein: CASSLAGGILDNEQFF; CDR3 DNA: TGCGCCAGCAGCTTGGCCGGGGGGATACTCGACAATGAGCAGTTCTTC
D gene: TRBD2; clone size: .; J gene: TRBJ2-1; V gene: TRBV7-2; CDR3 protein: CASSSSSGRATNEQFF; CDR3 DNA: TGTGCCAGCAGCTCTAGTAGCGGGAGGGCCACTAATGAGCAGTTCTTC
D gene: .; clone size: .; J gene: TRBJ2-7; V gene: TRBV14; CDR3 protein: CASSIARGTTYEQYF; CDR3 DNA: TGTGCCAGCAGCATAGCACGCGGGACGACCTACGAGCAGTACTTC
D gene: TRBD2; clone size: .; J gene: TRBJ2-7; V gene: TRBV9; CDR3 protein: CASSVGTSGRRSYEQYF; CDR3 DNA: TGTGCCAGCAGCGTAGGGACTAGCGGGAGACGGTCCTACGAGCAGTACTTC
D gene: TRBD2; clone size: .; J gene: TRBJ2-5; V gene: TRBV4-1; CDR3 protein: CASGRGLQETQYF; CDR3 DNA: TGCGCCAGCGGCCGGGGACTACAAGAGACCCAGTACTTC
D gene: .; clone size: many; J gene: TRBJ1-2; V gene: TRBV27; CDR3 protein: CASSLHENYGYTF; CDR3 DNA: TGTGCCAGCAGTTTACACGAAAACTATGGCTACACCTTC
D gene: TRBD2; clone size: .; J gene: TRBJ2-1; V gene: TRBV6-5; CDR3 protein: CASSPGLAANEQFF; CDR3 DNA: TGTGCCAGTTCCCCGGGACTAGCGGCGAATGAGCAGTTCTTC
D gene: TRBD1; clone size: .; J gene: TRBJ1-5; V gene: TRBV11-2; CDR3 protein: CASSSGRGPYQPQHF; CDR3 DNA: TGTGCCAGCAGCTCTGGGAGGGGGCCTTATCAGCCCCAGCATTTT